This TCR beta chain was profiled in a study of early T cells in non-severe SARS-CoV-2 infection. Across the study: Unsorted whole blood bulk RNA was sequenced, with unpaired chains.

This clonotype was counted at least ten times. The antigen remains unidentified. General study findings and limits: There was a bias toward anti-spike CD8 responses in VDJdb matching, which missed private and CD4 specificities.

Trimming stripped 0 bases from V and 7 bases from J, with 4 bases between. Germline loops: CDR1 GTSNPN, CDR2 SVGIG (reference sequence). There are 11 residues in the CDR3. Individual cDNA molecules were tagged with unique molecular identifiers, the study reported. Using its own MiXCR run on the 5' RACE reads, TCRdb lists one record per CDR3 protein. The table includes 30,000 to 40,000 distinct CDR3 sequences, roughly 5% detected once. The receptor was isolated from an adult who was a healthcare worker with PCR-confirmed SARS-CoV-2 infection or an uninfected control (not recorded which). Material for sequencing was whole blood. The V call is TRBV30, the J call TRBJ1-3; D call uncertain. CDR3 amino acids: CAWSVGNTIYF. CDR3 in DNA: TGTGCCTGGAGTGTAGGGAACACCATATATTTT.